A selection of T cell receptor beta chains follows, all from one sample in a study of cytomegalovirus exposure and HLA in healthy donors. Profiling relied on immunoSEQ multiplex PCR, and the TCRdb table lists in-frame clones only, not all of them. The sample holds roughly 170,000 clones, approximately 80% seen once. Input material: PBMCs. These receptors originate from a young woman in good health and CMV-seronegative. Both conserved end residues are part of each CDR3. Each record gives: J gene, D gene, clone size, V gene, CDR3 length, CDR3 protein, CDR3 DNA. A D gene is named only where the DNA matches it firmly. A clone size is listed for some rows: how often the clone was seen (once, few, many), or a class if it is expanded.

>TRBJ2-5|TRBD2|NA|TRBV19|16
CASSIWSGGRGETQYF
TGTGCCAGTAGTATTTGGTCTGGCGGGAGGGGAGAGACCCAGTACTTC
>TRBJ2-1|NA|NA|TRBV7-3|15
CASSPLPGTYNEQFF
TGTGCCAGCAGCCCCCTACCCGGGACCTACAATGAGCAGTTCTTC
>TRBJ1-2|NA|NA|TRBV25-1|14
CASSEYKTDYGYTF
TGTGCCAGCAGTGAATATAAGACAGACTATGGCTACACCTTC
>TRBJ1-2|NA|NA|TRBV6-5|12
CASSYFGGGYTF
TGTGCCAGCAGTTACTTCGGGGGTGGCTACACCTTC
>TRBJ2-4|TRBD2|NA|TRBV7-2|17
CASSLPSGVGAKNIQYF
TGTGCCAGCAGCTTACCTAGCGGGGTAGGGGCCAAAAACATTCAGTACTTC
>TRBJ1-4|TRBD1|NA|TRBV7-3|15
CASSLTGGNNEKLFF
TGTGCCAGCAGCTTAACAGGGGGCAATAATGAAAAACTGTTTTTT
>TRBJ1-1|TRBD1|NA|TRBV10-3|18
CAISARDRGLILNTEAFF
TGTGCCATCAGTGCACGGGACAGGGGACTGATACTAAACACTGAAGCTTTCTTT
>TRBJ2-7|TRBD1|NA|TRBV4-3|15
CASSQDNRGFYEQYF
TGCGCCAGCAGCCAAGATAACAGGGGTTTCTACGAGCAGTACTTC
>TRBJ2-7|NA|NA|TRBV25-1|14
CASQGGVPPYEQYF
TGTGCCAGCCAGGGCGGCGTGCCTCCCTACGAGCAGTACTTC
>TRBJ1-1|NA|NA|TRBV6-5|14
CASSYQGMNTEAFF
TGTGCCAGCAGTTACCAGGGGATGAACACTGAAGCTTTCTTT
>TRBJ1-2|TRBD1|few|TRBV6-1|16
CASSDGGQGNNYGYTF
TGTGCCAGCAGTGACGGGGGACAGGGTAACAACTATGGCTACACCTTC
>TRBJ2-1|TRBD1|few|TRBV5-6|18
CASSHLPGTASSYNEQFF
TGTGCCAGCAGCCACCTACCCGGGACAGCTAGCTCCTACAATGAGCAGTTCTTC
>TRBJ1-2|NA|NA|TRBV25-1|13
CASSESGIYGYTF
TGTGCCAGCAGTGAATCGGGTATCTATGGCTACACCTTC
>TRBJ2-1|NA|NA|TRBV5-1|14
CASSLEEPSNEQFF
TGCGCCAGCAGCTTAGAGGAGCCGAGCAATGAGCAGTTCTTC
>TRBJ1-2|TRBD1|NA|TRBV7-2|17
CASSLQGEVVSNYGYTF
TGTGCCAGCAGCTTGCAGGGGGAGGTCGTTAGTAACTATGGCTACACCTTC
>TRBJ2-1|TRBD1|NA|TRBV6-5|13
CASRVPGGNEQFF
TGTGCCAGCAGAGTTCCAGGGGGCAATGAGCAGTTCTTC
>TRBJ1-2|NA|NA|TRBV28|13
CASSLDNPRGYTF
TGTGCCAGCAGTCTTGACAACCCTCGGGGCTACACCTTC
>TRBJ2-5|TRBD2|NA|TRBV5-5|16
CASSLALASPQETQYF
TGTGCCAGCAGCTTAGCACTAGCGAGCCCCCAAGAGACCCAGTACTTC
>TRBJ2-1|TRBD2|NA|TRBV7-7|15
CASSPLAGGPGEQFF
TGTGCTAGCAGCCCACTAGCGGGAGGGCCTGGTGAGCAGTTCTTC
>TRBJ1-1|TRBD1|NA|TRBV18|14
CASSSTGGDTEAFF
TGTGCCAGCTCATCGACAGGGGGGGACACTGAAGCTTTCTTT
>TRBJ2-3|NA|NA|TRBV21-1|15
CASRFQREGADTQYF
TGTGCCAGCCGTTTTCAGCGGGAGGGAGCAGATACGCAGTATTTT
>TRBJ1-5|NA|NA|TRBV7-9|12
CSSTQGNQPQHF
TGTTCCAGCACGCAGGGGAATCAGCCCCAGCATTTT
>TRBJ2-7|TRBD1|NA|TRBV5-1|15
CASSENRGQIYEQYF
TGCGCCAGCAGCGAAAACAGGGGCCAGATCTACGAGCAGTACTTC
>TRBJ2-2|NA|NA|TRBV7-9|14
CASSPRVFGGELFF
TGTGCCAGCAGCCCCAGGGTGTTTGGCGGGGAGCTGTTTTTT
>TRBJ1-2|NA|NA|TRBV30|14
CALIQDREYYGYTF
TGTGCCTTAATCCAGGACAGAGAGTACTATGGCTACACCTTC
>TRBJ2-7|NA|NA|TRBV27|11
CASSSTYEQYF
TGTGCCAGCAGTTCGACTTACGAGCAGTACTTC
>TRBJ2-5|TRBD2|NA|TRBV4-3|21
CASSQDWGGSSGSVSVETQYF
TGCGCCAGCAGCCAAGATTGGGGAGGGTCTAGCGGGAGTGTTTCTGTAGAGACCCAGTACTTC
>TRBJ2-4|TRBD2|once|TRBV7-2|16
CASSFDGRAGKDIQYF
TGTGCCAGCAGCTTCGATGGTAGAGCGGGGAAGGACATTCAGTACTTC
>TRBJ2-5|NA|NA|TRBV9|16
CASSVAPGTKQETQYF
TGTGCCAGCAGCGTAGCCCCCGGGACAAAACAAGAGACCCAGTACTTC
>TRBJ2-7|TRBD2|once|TRBV6-5|15
CASSRRLAGAYEQYF
TGTGCCAGCAGTCGCCGACTAGCGGGAGCGTACGAGCAGTACTTC
>TRBJ2-2|NA|NA|TRBV2|16
CASSENVQSSTGELFF
TGTGCCAGCAGTGAAAACGTACAATCCTCCACCGGGGAGCTGTTTTTT
>TRBJ2-7|TRBD2|NA|TRBV4-1|15
CASSQEGGRRGEQYF
TGCGCCAGCAGCCAAGAAGGCGGGAGACGAGGCGAGCAGTACTTC
>TRBJ1-2|TRBD1|NA|TRBV6-6|14
CASSGRDSRYGYTF
TGTGCCAGCAGTGGACGGGACAGCCGCTATGGCTACACCTTC
>TRBJ2-7|TRBD1|NA|TRBV9|15
CASSAQGASSYEQYF
TGTGCCAGCAGCGCCCAGGGGGCCTCCTCCTACGAGCAGTACTTC
>TRBJ1-2|NA|NA|TRBV27|13
CASSLSRSYGHTF
TGTGCCAGCAGTTTGTCCAGGTCCTATGGCCACACCTTC
>TRBJ2-7|NA|few|TRBV6-6|12
CASRQGPYEQYF
TGTGCCAGCAGACAGGGACCCTACGAGCAGTACTTC
>TRBJ1-4|NA|once|TRBV15|16
CATSRAGGAQGEKLFF
TGTGCCACCAGCAGAGCGGGGGGGGCCCAGGGGGAAAAACTGTTTTTT
>TRBJ2-7|NA|few|TRBV4-1|16
CASSPEGRRALSEQYF
TGCGCCAGCAGCCCGGAGGGGCGTAGGGCGTTGAGCGAGCAGTACTTC
>TRBJ2-2|NA|NA|TRBV5-1|14
CASSPRRISGELFF
TGCGCCAGCAGCCCTAGACGCATCTCCGGGGAGCTGTTTTTT
>TRBJ2-5|TRBD2|NA|TRBV5-1|14
CATHGGSSRETQYF
TGCGCCACCCACGGCGGGAGTAGTAGAGAGACCCAGTACTTC
>TRBJ2-7|NA|NA|TRBV18|17
CASSPPRGDRGSYEQYF
TGTGCCAGCTCACCACCACGTGGAGACAGAGGCTCCTACGAGCAGTACTTC
>TRBJ2-1|NA|NA|TRBV10-3|16
CAISDGRWTGPNEQFF
TGTGCCATCAGTGACGGTAGGTGGACTGGGCCCAATGAGCAGTTCTTC
>TRBJ1-3|NA|NA|TRBV5-1|14
CASSTSGLGNTIYF
TGCGCCAGCTCTACCAGCGGGTTGGGAAACACCATATATTTT
>TRBJ1-4|NA|NA|TRBV11-3|17
CASSLGAASPTNEKLFF
TGTGCCAGCAGCTTAGGGGCAGCCTCCCCAACTAATGAAAAACTGTTTTTT
>TRBJ2-7|NA|NA|TRBV19|13
CASSRAGAYEQYF
TGTGCCAGTAGTCGGGCGGGGGCGTACGAGCAGTACTTC
>TRBJ2-2|TRBD2|NA|TRBV4-1|18
CASSQAGSSGRNTGELFF
TGCGCCAGCAGCCAGGCCGGATCTAGCGGGAGGAACACCGGGGAGCTGTTTTTT
>TRBJ2-3|TRBD1|NA|TRBV5-1|17
CASSPTLTGGGTDTQYF
TGCGCCAGCAGCCCGACCCTTACAGGGGGCGGCACAGATACGCAGTATTTT
>TRBJ2-7|TRBD1|NA|TRBV2|14
CAGSWDSKTYEQYF
TGTGCCGGATCGTGGGACAGTAAAACCTACGAGCAGTACTTC
>TRBJ1-5|NA|NA|TRBV28|15
CASRLTVESNQPQHF
TGTGCCAGCAGGCTGACAGTAGAGAGCAATCAGCCCCAGCATTTT
>TRBJ2-7|NA|NA|TRBV21-1|15
CASSKIFEQVYEQYF
TGTGCCAGCAGCAAGATTTTCGAGCAGGTTTACGAGCAGTACTTC
>TRBJ1-3|TRBD1|NA|TRBV11-2|15
CASSLATGAGNTIYF
TGTGCCAGCAGCTTAGCCACAGGGGCTGGAAACACCATATATTTT
>TRBJ1-1|NA|NA|TRBV28|14
CASSLLQSYTEAFF
TGTGCCAGCAGTTTGTTGCAGTCATATACAGAAGCTTTCTTT
>TRBJ2-3|NA|NA|TRBV6-6|16
CASSSHSSASTDTQYF
TGTGCCAGCAGCTCCCACTCTAGCGCAAGCACAGATACGCAGTATTTT
>TRBJ1-1|TRBD1|NA|TRBV5-1|17
CASSLAGTGWGNTEAFF
TGCGCCAGCAGCTTGGCCGGGACAGGGTGGGGGAACACTGAAGCTTTCTTT
>TRBJ2-1|NA|NA|TRBV2|14
CASSESGSGDEQFF
TGTGCCAGCAGTGAATCGGGGAGCGGCGATGAGCAGTTCTTC